The source of this T cell receptor beta chain is a study of T-cell memory formation after mild COVID-19 (dated by TCRdb to about 2021). General notes on the study: TCR sequence clusters from the two donors were largely donor specific. In two donors, T-cell clones that expanded and contracted after mild COVID-19 were followed by sequencing TCRalpha and TCRbeta repertoires longitudinally. Two young, previously healthy adult volunteers made up the cohort, one male and one female.

Trimming costs V 5 bases and J 2 bases, and their ends lie 18 bases apart. Looking up the germline V gene (reference sequence) yields CDR1 SEHNR and CDR2 FQNEAQ. Inclusive of the bounding cysteine and phenylalanine, the CDR3 is 16 residues long. Only the CDR3 region is kept as DNA, spanning 48 bases read in frame from base 1. Ficoll-Paque density gradient centrifugation was used to isolate PBMCs. In the case of this clonotype: Which antigen it targets is not known. No base qualities exist here, and no much larger clone lies one base off it.

Results the study describes overall, beyond this receptor: Some responding clones were found in pre-infection memory, which suggests that pre-existing cross-reactive memory T cells took part in the SARS-CoV-2 response. The study covered only a couple of mild cases, and larger cohorts including severe cases with pre-infection samples were considered necessary. Contracting CD4+ clones were found mainly in CM and EM memory subsets, while CD8+ clones were enriched in EMRA. The second-wave clones that peaked on day 37 were not confirmed to be SARS-CoV-2 specific. Clones that contracted from day 15 to 85 showed balanced CD4/CD8 phenotypes, whereas a second wave of clones that expanded from day 15 to 37 leaned towards CD4+.

The instrument was an Illumina NovaSeq 6000. cDNA libraries for TCRalpha and TCRbeta were prepared by 5'RACE using constant-segment primers, with sample barcodes and unique molecular identifiers added. Trizol reagent was used to extract RNA from every sample. Libraries were amplified in two PCR steps, with a second sample barcode and Illumina TruSeq adapters added in the second step. Sequencing of libraries was performed on an Illumina NovaSeq with 2 x 150 bp paired-end reads. The published analysis was carried out like this. The reads were demultiplexed and collapsed into UMI-guided consensus sequences using migec v1.2.7. Using mixcr v2.1.11, the UMI consensuses were aligned to TRA and TRB V and J templates and assembled into clonotypes. A clonotype was counted as expanded or contracted only when both edgeR and NoisET called the clonotype significant, with the noise models trained on biological replicates. For edgeR calls, the cutoffs were a false discovery rate-adjusted p below 0.01 and a log2 fold-change threshold of 1. As an exploratory analysis of dynamics, max-normalized trajectories of the 1000 most abundant clonotypes were examined with PCA combined with hierarchical clustering. Separately sequenced CD4+ and CD8+ repertoires were used to assign a CD4 or CD8 phenotype to each responding clone. TCRdb ran its own pipeline on the public reads, namely fastp trimming at Q25 and MiXCR clone calling, and kept in-frame beta chains. Each record represents a unique CDR3 protein, reported with the most common genes and DNA among its rows. The V and J calls shown here were made by TCRdb, not taken from the authors' results. Recorded for this sample are about half a million distinct CDR3 sequences; 18% of them occurred a single time. The ten largest clones add up to roughly an eighth of the sample.

This receptor was taken from an adult woman who had mild COVID-19 (a few samples of this study predate the infection). The sample titles of this study are shuffled in the database, so cell type and time point are left out; the donor was told from shared clones. Sequenced input: PBMCs or a T cell subset sorted from them (not recorded which). Recombination linked TRBV7-9 to TRBJ2-5; the D gene assignment is perhaps TRBD1 or TRBD2, with each matching 5 bases. The DNA is as follows: TGTGCCAGCAGCCCCCGGGACGACCATTTACAAGAGACCCAGTACTTC. This encodes CASSPRDDHLQETQYF.